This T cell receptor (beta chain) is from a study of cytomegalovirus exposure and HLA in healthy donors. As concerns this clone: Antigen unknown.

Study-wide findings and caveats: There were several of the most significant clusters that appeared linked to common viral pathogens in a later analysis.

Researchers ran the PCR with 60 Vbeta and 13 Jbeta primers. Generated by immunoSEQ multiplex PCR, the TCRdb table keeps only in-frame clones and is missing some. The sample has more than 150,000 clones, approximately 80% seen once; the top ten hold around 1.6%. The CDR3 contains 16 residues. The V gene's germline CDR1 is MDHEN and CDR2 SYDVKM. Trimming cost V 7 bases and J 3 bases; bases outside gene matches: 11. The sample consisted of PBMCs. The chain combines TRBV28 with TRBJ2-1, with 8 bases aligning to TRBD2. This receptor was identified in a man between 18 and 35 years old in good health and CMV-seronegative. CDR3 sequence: CASTKGGTSFYNEQFF. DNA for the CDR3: TGTGCCAGCACAAAAGGAGGGACTAGTTTCTACAATGAGCAGTTCTTC.